These T cell receptor beta chains were read from a single sample in a study of beta chain features in type 1 diabetes. The protocol was immunoSEQ multiplex PCR, while the TCRdb copy is restricted to in-frame clones and leaves out a portion. The sample carries roughly 290,000 clones, 15% recorded once. The source material was naive CD4+ T cells from blood. The receptors originated from a man in his late teens or twenties with type 1 diabetes. CDR3s include the opening cysteine and the closing phenylalanine or tryptophan. A D gene is named only where the DNA matches it firmly. Where a row states a size, it is once, few, many or the class of an expanded clone; other rows omit it.

CDR3: CASSVEPGLETQYF; DNA: TGTGCCAGCAGCGTAGAGCCGGGATTGGAGACCCAGTACTTC; size: -; D: -; J: TRBJ2-5; V: TRBV9; length: 14
CDR3: CASSPGENYGYTF; DNA: TGCGCCAGCAGCCCGGGGGAGAACTATGGCTACACCTTC; size: few; D: -; J: TRBJ1-2; V: TRBV5-1; length: 13
CDR3: CARSSNRETGLGQPQHF; DNA: TGTGCCAGAAGCTCCAACAGGGAAACTGGTTTGGGTCAGCCCCAGCATTTT; size: few; D: -; J: TRBJ1-5; V: TRBV5-3; length: 17
CDR3: CASSYGGVSEQPQHF; DNA: TGTGCCAGCAGTTACGGGGGGGTGAGTGAACAGCCCCAGCATTTT; size: -; D: -; J: TRBJ1-5; V: TRBV6-5; length: 15
CDR3: CASSPRDRGTGANVLTF; DNA: TGTGCCAGCAGCCCCCGGGACAGGGGAACTGGGGCCAACGTCCTGACTTTC; size: -; D: TRBD1; J: TRBJ2-6; V: TRBV7-6; length: 17
CDR3: CASSTSGLIQETQYF; DNA: TGTGCCAGCAGCACTTCGGGACTGATACAAGAGACCCAGTACTTC; size: -; D: -; J: TRBJ2-5; V: TRBV11-2; length: 15
CDR3: CAIAGLSYEQYF; DNA: TGTGCCATCGCGGGGTTGTCCTACGAGCAGTACTTC; size: -; D: -; J: TRBJ2-7; V: TRBV10-3; length: 12
CDR3: CASSYSGQPAGNTIYF; DNA: TGTGCCAGTAGCTACTCTGGACAGCCCGCTGGAAACACCATATATTTT; size: few; D: -; J: TRBJ1-3; V: TRBV19; length: 16
CDR3: CASSMYPGKAFF; DNA: TGTGCCAGTAGTATGTATCCGGGGAAAGCTTTCTTT; size: few; D: -; J: TRBJ1-1; V: TRBV19; length: 12
CDR3: CASSVDRGRGYHMETQYF; DNA: TGTGCCAGCAGCGTAGATAGAGGGCGGGGGTATCATATGGAGACCCAGTACTTC; size: -; D: TRBD2; J: TRBJ2-5; V: TRBV9; length: 18
CDR3: CASSRGQGRTDTQYF; DNA: TGTGCCAGCAGCAGGGGACAGGGAAGAACAGATACGCAGTATTTT; size: -; D: TRBD1; J: TRBJ2-3; V: TRBV7-2; length: 15
CDR3: CASSVRDRDTEAFF; DNA: TGTGCCAGCAGTGTCCGGGACAGAGACACTGAAGCTTTCTTT; size: -; D: TRBD1; J: TRBJ1-1; V: TRBV25-1; length: 14
CDR3: CASSAPDRGAGGYTF; DNA: TGCGCCAGCAGCGCCCCGGACCGGGGGGCTGGGGGCTACACCTTC; size: -; D: -; J: TRBJ1-2; V: TRBV5-1; length: 15
CDR3: CAWSPGLLGYTF; DNA: TGTGCCTGGAGCCCGGGACTTCTTGGCTACACCTTC; size: few; D: -; J: TRBJ1-2; V: TRBV30; length: 12
CDR3: CASRRQGRSGELFF; DNA: TGTGCCAGCAGACGACAGGGAAGGAGCGGGGAGCTGTTTTTT; size: few; D: TRBD1; J: TRBJ2-2; V: TRBV28; length: 14
CDR3: CASSPGRVSNQPQHF; DNA: TGTGCCAGCTCACCTGGCAGGGTTAGCAATCAGCCCCAGCATTTT; size: few; D: -; J: TRBJ1-5; V: TRBV18; length: 15
CDR3: CASSFNRARNTGELFF; DNA: TGTGCCAGCAGCTTCAACAGGGCCCGGAACACCGGGGAGCTGTTTTTT; size: few; D: -; J: TRBJ2-2; V: TRBV7-9; length: 16
CDR3: CASSLRGTGTDTQYF; DNA: TGTGCCAGCAGCCTGCGGGGGACGGGGACAGATACGCAGTATTTT; size: -; D: TRBD2; J: TRBJ2-3; V: TRBV7-2; length: 15
CDR3: CASSLARGNSPLHF; DNA: TGCGCCAGCAGCTTGGCCAGGGGGAATTCACCCCTCCACTTT; size: few; D: TRBD1; J: TRBJ1-6; V: TRBV5-1; length: 14
CDR3: CASSPGQGHQETQYF; DNA: TGCGCCAGCAGCCCCGGACAGGGGCATCAAGAGACCCAGTACTTC; size: few; D: TRBD1; J: TRBJ2-5; V: TRBV5-1; length: 15
CDR3: CAWRGAGGTGELFF; DNA: TGTGCCTGGAGGGGGGCCGGGGGGACCGGGGAGCTGTTTTTT; size: few; D: -; J: TRBJ2-2; V: TRBV30; length: 14